This TCR beta chain was profiled in a study of T-cell reconstitution after alpha-beta-depleted transplantation in children. Study-level results: Reported findings indicate that, about two months after transplant, alpha-beta T cells came from several hundred expanded clones, which were derived from non-depleted graft cells.

This clonotype came up a few times. Its target is unknown. This sample's TCRbeta library carried unique molecular identifier barcodes. TCRdb ran MiXCR on the PCR reads and lists one entry per CDR3 protein. Of over 150,000 distinct CDR3 sequences listed, about 6.6% are singletons. From germline, CDR1 is SGHTA and CDR2 FQGNSA. Trimming removed 0 bases from V and 2 bases from J, with 9 bases in between. CDR3 length equals 15 residues. The source is a boy between 2 and 10 years old with acute lymphoblastic leukemia, due to receive a stem cell transplant. Sequences were derived from PBMCs, sampled before TCRalphabeta/CD19-depleted stem cell transplant. The J gene is TRBJ2-3, the V gene TRBV7-2; D not certain. The CDR3 reads CASSLAPLYTDTQYF. CDR3 nucleotide sequence: TGTGCCAGCAGCTTAGCACCCCTTTACACAGATACGCAGTATTTT. The whole variable domain, filled in from reference TRBV7-2 and TRBJ2-3, reads GAGVSQSPSNKVTEKGKDVELRCDPISGHTALYWYRQSLGQGLEFLIYFQGNSAPDKSGLPSDRFSAERTGGSVSTLTIQRTQQEDSAVYLCASSLAPLYTDTQYFGPGTRLTVL.